This T cell receptor beta chain was recovered during a study of CD8+CD57+ T cells in acquired aplastic anemia. Across the whole study: When averaged, DNA from sorted CD4+ and CD8+ cells came to about 2.9 ug.

Patients sequenced had flow cytometry evidence of CD8+CD57+ cell expansion. Severe acquired aplastic anemia affected all patients. Therapy had not been given to patients before blood sampling. Genomic DNA constituted the template upon which TCR beta VDJ and CDR3 profiling was performed. TCRdb itself ran the reads through MiXCR, one entry per CDR3 protein. The repertoire holds more than 250,000 distinct CDR3 sequences, with roughly 82% as singletons. Overall study findings and caveats: Common to patients and controls were about 31 CD8+ CDR3 sequences.

Comments on this clonotype: Its antigen is not known.

The CDR3 is made up of 14 amino acids. Germline V gene lookup returns CDR1 SNHLY and CDR2 FYNNEI. The chain employs TRBV2 and TRBJ2-3, with D unclear. The end of the DNA is better explained by TRBJ1-5, so the J call may be wrong. Sequencing input: sorted CD4+, CD8+, or CD8+CD57+ T cells (not recorded which) from PBMCs. The TCR was taken from a human donor with aplastic anemia. The CDR3 protein is CASSVAGSTHTQHF. In DNA form, the CDR3 reads TGTGCCAGCAGTGTTGCGGGAAGCACCCATACCCAGCATTTT.